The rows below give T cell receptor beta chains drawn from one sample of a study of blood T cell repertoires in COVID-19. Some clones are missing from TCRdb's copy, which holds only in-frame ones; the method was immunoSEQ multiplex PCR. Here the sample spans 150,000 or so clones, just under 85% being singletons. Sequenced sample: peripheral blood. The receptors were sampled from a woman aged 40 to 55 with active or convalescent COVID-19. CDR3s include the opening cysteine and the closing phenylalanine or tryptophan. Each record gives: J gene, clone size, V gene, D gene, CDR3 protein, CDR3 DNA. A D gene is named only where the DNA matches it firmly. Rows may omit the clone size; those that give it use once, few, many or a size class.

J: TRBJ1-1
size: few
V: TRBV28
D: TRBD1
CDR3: CASSRIIRGLLPNTEAFF
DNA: TGTGCCAGCAGTCGTATTATCAGGGGGCTGCTCCCGAACACTGAAGCTTTCTTT

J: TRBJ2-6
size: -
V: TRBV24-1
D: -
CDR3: CATSETGSGANVLTF
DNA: TGTGCCACCAGTGAAACAGGCTCTGGGGCCAACGTCCTGACTTTC

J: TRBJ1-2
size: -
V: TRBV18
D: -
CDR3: CASSSDYAGLGGYTF
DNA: TGTGCCAGCTCTTCCGACTACGCGGGATTAGGTGGCTACACCTTC

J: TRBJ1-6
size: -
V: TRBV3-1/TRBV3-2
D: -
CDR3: CASSQTVTNSPLHF
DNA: TGTGCCAGCAGCCAAACGGTAACTAATTCACCCCTCCACTTT

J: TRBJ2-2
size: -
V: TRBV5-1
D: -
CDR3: CASRWTPNTGELFF
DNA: TGCGCCAGCAGATGGACACCTAACACCGGGGAGCTGTTTTTT

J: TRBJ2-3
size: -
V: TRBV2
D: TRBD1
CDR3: CASSWTGFFDTQYF
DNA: TGTGCCAGCAGCTGGACAGGGTTCTTCGATACGCAGTATTTT

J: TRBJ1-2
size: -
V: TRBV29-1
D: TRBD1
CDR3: CSANRQGDGYTF
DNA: TGCAGCGCCAACCGACAGGGTGATGGCTACACCTTC

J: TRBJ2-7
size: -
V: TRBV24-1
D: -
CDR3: CATSDYQGYEQYF
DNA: TGTGCCACCAGTGATTACCAGGGCTACGAGCAGTACTTC

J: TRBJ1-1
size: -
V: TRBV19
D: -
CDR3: CASSQEGGGEAFF
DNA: TGTGCCAGTAGTCAGGAGGGAGGGGGTGAAGCTTTCTTT

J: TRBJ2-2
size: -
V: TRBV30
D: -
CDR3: CAWSGATNTGELFF
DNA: TGTGCCTGGAGTGGGGCCACAAACACCGGGGAGCTGTTTTTT

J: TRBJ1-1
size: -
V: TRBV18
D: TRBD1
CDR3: CASSPGQGETEAFF
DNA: TGTGCCAGCTCACCGGGACAGGGAGAGACTGAAGCTTTCTTT

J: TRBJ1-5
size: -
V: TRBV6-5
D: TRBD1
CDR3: CASRNRGRPNQPQHF
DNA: TGTGCCAGCAGGAACAGGGGGAGGCCCAATCAGCCCCAGCATTTT

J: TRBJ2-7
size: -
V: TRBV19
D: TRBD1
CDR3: CASSVGTGGLFYEQYF
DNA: TGTGCCAGTAGTGTAGGGACAGGCGGACTTTTCTACGAGCAGTACTTC

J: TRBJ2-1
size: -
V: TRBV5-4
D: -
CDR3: CASSLDDGVLRGNNEQFF
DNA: TGTGCCAGCAGCTTGGATGACGGCGTGCTCCGGGGAAACAATGAGCAGTTCTTC

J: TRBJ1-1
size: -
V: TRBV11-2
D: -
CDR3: CASSLVDMNTEAFF
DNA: TGTGCCAGCAGCTTAGTTGACATGAACACTGAAGCTTTCTTT

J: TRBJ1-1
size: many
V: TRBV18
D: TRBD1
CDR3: CASSHTGGTEAFF
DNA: TGTGCCAGCTCACACACAGGGGGCACTGAAGCTTTCTTT

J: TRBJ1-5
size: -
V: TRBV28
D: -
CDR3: CASSEGRSNQPQHF
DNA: TGTGCCAGCAGTGAGGGTAGATCCAATCAGCCCCAGCATTTT